This T cell receptor beta chain was retrieved from a study of cytomegalovirus exposure and HLA in healthy donors. General study points: Analysis was carried out at a later point, and it linked a missense DCLRE1C variant to TCR beta V- and J-gene trimming.

It was with 60 Vbeta and 13 Jbeta primers that the PCR ran. The data were produced by immunoSEQ multiplex PCR, yet TCRdb's version contains in-frame clones alone and is incomplete. Found here are under 140,000 clones, around 85% of them singletons; the top ten hold around 1.9%. A remark on this clone: Its antigen is currently unknown.

This CDR3 is built from 16 residues. Looked up from germline, CDR1 is SGHRS and CDR2 is YFSETQ. J gave up 2 bases and V 4 bases, and 8 bases lay outside the gene matches. Sequenced sample: PBMCs. This sequence originates from a middle-aged man in good health and CMV-seronegative. The rearrangement uses TRBV5-1 and TRBJ2-3; the match to TRBD1 covers 9 bases. The CDR3 is CASSPGQGHDTDTQYF. The DNA for the CDR3 is TGCGCCAGCAGCCCGGGACAGGGCCATGACACAGATACGCAGTATTTT.